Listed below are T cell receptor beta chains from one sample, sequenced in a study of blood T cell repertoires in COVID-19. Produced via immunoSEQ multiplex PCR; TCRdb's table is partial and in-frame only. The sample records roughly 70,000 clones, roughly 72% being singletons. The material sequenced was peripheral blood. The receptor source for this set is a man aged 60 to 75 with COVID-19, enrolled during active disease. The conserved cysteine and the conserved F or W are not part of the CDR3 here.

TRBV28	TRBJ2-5	ASSFPRDREETQY
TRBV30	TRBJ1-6	AWEGQSYNSPLH
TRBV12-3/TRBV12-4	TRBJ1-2	ASRRGYGYT
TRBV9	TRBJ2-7	ASSVGAGGLAYEQY
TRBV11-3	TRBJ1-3	ASSPAGGNTIY
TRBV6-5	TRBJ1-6	ASRHDRGYSPLH
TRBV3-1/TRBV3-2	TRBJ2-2	ASSPNKNTGELF
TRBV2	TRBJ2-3	AGRQTGPPDISTDTQY
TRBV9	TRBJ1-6	ASSVTQENNSPLH
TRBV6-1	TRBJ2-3	ASSDRAGAGLRDTQY
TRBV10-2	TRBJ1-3	ASSAGEVTGNTIY
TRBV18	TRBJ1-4	ASSQPGGRSNEKLF
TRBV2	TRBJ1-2	ASSELGGRGGGYT
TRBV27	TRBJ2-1	ASSLYSRTSGRVPNEQF
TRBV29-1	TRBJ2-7	SVDGGRGSYEQY
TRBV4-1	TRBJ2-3	ASSQGAGGYTQY
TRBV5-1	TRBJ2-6	ASSFPIGANVLT
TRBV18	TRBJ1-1	ASSPQGANQNTEAF
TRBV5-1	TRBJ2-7	ASTLAETYEQY
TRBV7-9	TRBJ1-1	ASSALVDTEAF
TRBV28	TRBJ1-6	ASSPGTGGSVISPLH
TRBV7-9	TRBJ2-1	ASSRPGLAGEGVYNEQF
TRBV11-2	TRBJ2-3	ASSFPDRVGDTQY
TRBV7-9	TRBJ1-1	ASSPRGQEGFTEAF
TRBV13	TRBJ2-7	ASSQWTSGDYEQY